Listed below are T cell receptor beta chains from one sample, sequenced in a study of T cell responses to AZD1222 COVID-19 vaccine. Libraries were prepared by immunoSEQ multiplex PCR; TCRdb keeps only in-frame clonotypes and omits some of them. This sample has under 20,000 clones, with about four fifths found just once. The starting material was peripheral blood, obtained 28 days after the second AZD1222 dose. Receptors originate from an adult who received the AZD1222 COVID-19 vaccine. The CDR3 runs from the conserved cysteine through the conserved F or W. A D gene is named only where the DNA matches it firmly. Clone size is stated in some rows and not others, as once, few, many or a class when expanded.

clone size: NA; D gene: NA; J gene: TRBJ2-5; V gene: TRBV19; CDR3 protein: CASSPPGRETQYF; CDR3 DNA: TGTGCCAGTAGTCCCCCGGGGAGAGAGACCCAGTACTTC
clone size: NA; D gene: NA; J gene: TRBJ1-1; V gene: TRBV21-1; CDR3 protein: CASSKQGACTEAFF; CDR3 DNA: TGTGCCAGCAGCAAACAGGGGGCATGTACTGAAGCTTTCTTT
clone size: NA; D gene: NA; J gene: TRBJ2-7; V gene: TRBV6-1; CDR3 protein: CASSEAGEQYF; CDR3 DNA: TGTGCCAGCAGTGAAGCGGGTGAGCAGTACTTC
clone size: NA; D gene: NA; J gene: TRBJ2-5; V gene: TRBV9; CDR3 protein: CASSELEGSKETQYF; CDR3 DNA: TGTGCCAGCAGCGAATTAGAGGGCAGCAAAGAGACCCAGTACTTC
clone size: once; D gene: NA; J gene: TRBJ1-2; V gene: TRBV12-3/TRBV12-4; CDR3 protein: CASSLINYGYTF; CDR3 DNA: TGTGCCAGCAGTCTAATTAACTATGGCTACACCTTC
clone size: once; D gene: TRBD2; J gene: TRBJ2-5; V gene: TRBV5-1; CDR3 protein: CASSPKTSGTNRETQYF; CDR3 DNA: TGCGCCAGCAGCCCAAAGACTAGCGGGACGAATAGGGAGACCCAGTACTTC
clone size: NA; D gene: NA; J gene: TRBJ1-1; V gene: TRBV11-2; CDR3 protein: CASSSATWTVEAFF; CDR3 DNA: TGTGCCAGCAGCTCCGCAACCTGGACAGTTGAAGCTTTCTTT
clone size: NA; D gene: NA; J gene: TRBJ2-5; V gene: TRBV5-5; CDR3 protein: CASSLSTGRAETQYF; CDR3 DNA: TGTGCCAGCAGCTTGTCGACGGGGAGAGCTGAGACCCAGTACTTC
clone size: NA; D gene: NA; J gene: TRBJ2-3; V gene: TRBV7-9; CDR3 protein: CASSFDSTDTQYF; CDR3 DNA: TGTGCCAGCAGCTTCGACAGCACAGATACGCAGTATTTT
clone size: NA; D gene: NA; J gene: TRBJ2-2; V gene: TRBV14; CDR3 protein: CASSVGRKEATGELFF; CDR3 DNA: TGTGCCAGCAGCGTGGGTCGGAAGGAAGCCACCGGGGAGCTGTTTTTT
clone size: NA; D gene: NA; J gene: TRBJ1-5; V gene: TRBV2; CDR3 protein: CASMRGSNQPQHF; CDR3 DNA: TGTGCCAGCATGAGGGGGAGCAATCAGCCCCAGCATTTT
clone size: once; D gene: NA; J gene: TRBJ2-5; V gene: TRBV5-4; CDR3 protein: CASSLAGRGQETQYF; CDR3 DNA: TGTGCCAGCAGCTTGGCCGGGCGGGGCCAAGAGACCCAGTACTTC
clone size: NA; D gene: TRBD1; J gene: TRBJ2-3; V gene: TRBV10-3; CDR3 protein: CAIRRDRDRTDTQYF; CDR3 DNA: TGTGCCATCAGAAGGGACAGGGACCGTACAGATACGCAGTATTTT
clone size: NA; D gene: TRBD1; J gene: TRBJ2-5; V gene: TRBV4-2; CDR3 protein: CASSNTRDRGEETQYF; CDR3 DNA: TGTGCCAGCAGCAACACCCGGGACAGGGGTGAAGAGACCCAGTACTTC
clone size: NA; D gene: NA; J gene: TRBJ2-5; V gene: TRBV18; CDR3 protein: CASSPTTGAGRGETQYF; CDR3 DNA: TGTGCCAGCTCACCGACCACGGGAGCGGGAAGGGGGGAGACCCAGTACTTC